The TCR beta chain under discussion was sequenced for a study of human T cells and chemical hapten exposure. Study context: The patients were mostly female; they had alopecia areata, totalis or universalis.

Time point: pre-sensitization, week 0. The treatment denotes: therapeutic diphenylcyclopropenone sensitization with weekly scalp DPC. Total RNA extraction was carried out from unfractionated whole blood. The CDR3 has 16 residues. Germline CDR1 SGHRS, CDR2 YFSETQ. J gave up 4 bases and V 0 bases, and 8 bases lay outside the gene matches. Unique molecular identifiers were attached to individual cDNA molecules within the library. TCRdb re-called the RACE reads through MiXCR, storing one row per CDR3 protein. Found here are about 380,000 distinct CDR3 sequences, less than 6.5% of them singletons; the top ten hold approximately 2.8%.

V gene TRBV5-1 combines with J gene TRBJ2-3, with 7 bases fitting TRBD1. The TCR was taken from a woman in her 50s with alopecia areata. Some clones in this sample may be carry-over from other donors' samples. The specimen comprised whole blood, sampled in connection with sensitization to the hapten diphenylcyclopropenone (DPC). Here the CDR3 DNA reads TGCGCCAGCAGCTTGGCCGGTCAGCAGGGGGCAGATACGCAGTATTTT. It specifies CASSLAGQQGADTQYF.